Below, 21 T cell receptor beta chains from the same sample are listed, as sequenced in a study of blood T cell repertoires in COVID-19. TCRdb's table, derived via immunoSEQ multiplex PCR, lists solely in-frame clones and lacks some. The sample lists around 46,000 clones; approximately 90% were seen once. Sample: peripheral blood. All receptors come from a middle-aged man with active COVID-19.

CDR3 sequence: CASSIVLSYEQYF. CDR3 nucleotides: TGTGCCAGTAGTATAGTGTTATCCTACGAGCAGTACTTC. The chain carries TRBV19 and TRBJ2-7, with no clear D. The CDR3 runs to 13 residues. Germline loops: CDR1 LNHDA, CDR2 SQIVND (reference sequence). Deletions cut 1 base from V and 1 base from J, with 5 bases between.

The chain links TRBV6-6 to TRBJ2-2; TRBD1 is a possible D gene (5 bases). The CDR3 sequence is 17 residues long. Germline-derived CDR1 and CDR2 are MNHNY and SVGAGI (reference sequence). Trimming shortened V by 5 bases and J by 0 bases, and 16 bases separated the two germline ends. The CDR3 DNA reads TGTGCCAGCAGTCCACTCTGGGCAGGGACGAACACCGGGGAGCTGTTTTTT. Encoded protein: CASSPLWAGTNTGELFF.

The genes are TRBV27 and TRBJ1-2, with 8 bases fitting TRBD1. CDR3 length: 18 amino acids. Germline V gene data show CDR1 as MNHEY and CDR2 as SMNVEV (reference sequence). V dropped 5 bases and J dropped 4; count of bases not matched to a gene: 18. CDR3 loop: CASSLTRQGAFIPYGYTF. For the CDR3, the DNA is TGTGCCAGCAGTCTCACTCGCCAGGGGGCATTTATCCCCTATGGCTACACCTTC.

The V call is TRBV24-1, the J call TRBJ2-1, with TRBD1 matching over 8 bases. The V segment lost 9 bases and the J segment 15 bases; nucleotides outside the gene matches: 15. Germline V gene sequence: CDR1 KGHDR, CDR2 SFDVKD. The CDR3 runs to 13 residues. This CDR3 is CATEQTRTGRRFF. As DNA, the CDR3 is TGTGCCACCGAACAAACCCGGACAGGGCGCCGGTTCTTC.

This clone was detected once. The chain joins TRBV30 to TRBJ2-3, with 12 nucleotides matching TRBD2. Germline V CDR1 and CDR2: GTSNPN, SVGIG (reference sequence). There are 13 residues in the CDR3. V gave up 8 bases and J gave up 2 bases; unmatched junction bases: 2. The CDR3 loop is CALAGGNTDTQYF. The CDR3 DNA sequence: TGTGCCCTAGCGGGAGGGAACACAGATACGCAGTATTTT.

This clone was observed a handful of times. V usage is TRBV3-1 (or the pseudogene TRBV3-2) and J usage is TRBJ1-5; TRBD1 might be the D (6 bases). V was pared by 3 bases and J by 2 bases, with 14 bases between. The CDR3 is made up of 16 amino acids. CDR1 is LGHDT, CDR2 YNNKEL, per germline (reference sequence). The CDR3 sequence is CASSQGGGYGNQPQHF. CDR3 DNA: TGTGCCAGCAGCCAGGGGGGGGGCTATGGCAATCAGCCCCAGCATTTT.

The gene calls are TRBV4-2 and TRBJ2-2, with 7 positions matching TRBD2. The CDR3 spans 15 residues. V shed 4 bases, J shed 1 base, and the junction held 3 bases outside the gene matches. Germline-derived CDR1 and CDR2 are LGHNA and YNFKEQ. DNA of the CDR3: TGTGCCAGCAGCCGCGGGACTATGAACACCGGGGAGCTGTTTTTT. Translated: CASSRGTMNTGELFF.

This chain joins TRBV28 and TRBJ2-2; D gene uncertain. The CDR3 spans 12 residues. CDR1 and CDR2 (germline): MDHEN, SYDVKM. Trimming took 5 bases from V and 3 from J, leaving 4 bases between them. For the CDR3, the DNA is TGTGCCAGCAGTCATGACACCGGGGAGCTGTTTTTT. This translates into CASSHDTGELFF.

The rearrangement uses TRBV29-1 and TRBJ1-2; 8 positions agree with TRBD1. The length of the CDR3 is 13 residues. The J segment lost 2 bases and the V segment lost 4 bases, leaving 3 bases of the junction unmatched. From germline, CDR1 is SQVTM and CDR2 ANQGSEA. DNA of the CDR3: TGCAGCGTTGCCGGGACAGGCAACTATGGCTACACCTTC. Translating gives CSVAGTGNYGYTF.

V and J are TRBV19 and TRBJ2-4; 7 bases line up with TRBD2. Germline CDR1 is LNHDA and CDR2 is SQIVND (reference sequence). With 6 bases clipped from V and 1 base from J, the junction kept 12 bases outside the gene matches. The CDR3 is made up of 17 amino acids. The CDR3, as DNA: TGTGCCAGTAGCAGGCGGGAGTTATATAGGGCCAAAAACATTCAGTACTTC. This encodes CASSRRELYRAKNIQYF.

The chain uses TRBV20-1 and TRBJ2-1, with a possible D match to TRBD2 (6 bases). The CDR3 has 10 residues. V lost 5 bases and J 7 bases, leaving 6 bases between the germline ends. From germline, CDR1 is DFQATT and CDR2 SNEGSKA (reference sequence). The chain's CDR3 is CSAGGNEQFF. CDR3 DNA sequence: TGCAGTGCTGGGGGGAATGAGCAGTTCTTC.

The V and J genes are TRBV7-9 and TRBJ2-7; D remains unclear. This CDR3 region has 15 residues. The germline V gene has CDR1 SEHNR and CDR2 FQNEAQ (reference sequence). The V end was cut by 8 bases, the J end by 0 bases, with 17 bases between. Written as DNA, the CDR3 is TGTGCCAGCTCCACTGCCCCGAGAAGCTCCTACGAGCAGTACTTC. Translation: CASSTAPRSSYEQYF.

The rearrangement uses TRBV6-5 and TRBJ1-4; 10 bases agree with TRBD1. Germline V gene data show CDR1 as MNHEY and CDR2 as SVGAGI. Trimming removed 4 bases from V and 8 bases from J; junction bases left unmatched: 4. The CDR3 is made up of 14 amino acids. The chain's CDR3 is CASSSGTGVEKLFF. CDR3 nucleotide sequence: TGTGCCAGCAGTTCCGGGACAGGGGTGGAAAAACTGTTTTTT.

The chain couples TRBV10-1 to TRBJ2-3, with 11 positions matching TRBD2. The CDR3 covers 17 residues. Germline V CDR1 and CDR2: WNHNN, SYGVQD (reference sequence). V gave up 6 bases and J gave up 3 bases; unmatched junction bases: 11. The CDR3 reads CASSQGTSGFQTDTQYF. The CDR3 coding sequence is TGCGCCAGCAGCCAGGGGACTAGCGGATTTCAAACAGATACGCAGTATTTT.

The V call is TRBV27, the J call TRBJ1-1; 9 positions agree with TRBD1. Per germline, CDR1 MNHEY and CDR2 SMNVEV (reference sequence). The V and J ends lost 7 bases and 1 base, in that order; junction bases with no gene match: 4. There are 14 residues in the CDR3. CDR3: CASTRGQGNTEAFF. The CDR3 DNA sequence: TGTGCCAGCACCCGGGGACAGGGGAACACTGAAGCTTTCTTT.

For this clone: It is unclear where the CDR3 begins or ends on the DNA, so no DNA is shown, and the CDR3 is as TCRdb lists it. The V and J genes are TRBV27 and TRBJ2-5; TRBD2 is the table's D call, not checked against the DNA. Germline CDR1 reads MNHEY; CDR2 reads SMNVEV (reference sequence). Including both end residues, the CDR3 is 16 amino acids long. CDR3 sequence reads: CASSFRGRGSAETQYF.

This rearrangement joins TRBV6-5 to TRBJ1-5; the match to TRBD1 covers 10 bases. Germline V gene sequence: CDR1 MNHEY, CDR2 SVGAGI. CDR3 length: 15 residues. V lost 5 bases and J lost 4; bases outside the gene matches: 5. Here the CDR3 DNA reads TGTGCCAGCAGTCAGGACAGGGGGAGAAATCAGCCCCAGCATTTT. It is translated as CASSQDRGRNQPQHF.

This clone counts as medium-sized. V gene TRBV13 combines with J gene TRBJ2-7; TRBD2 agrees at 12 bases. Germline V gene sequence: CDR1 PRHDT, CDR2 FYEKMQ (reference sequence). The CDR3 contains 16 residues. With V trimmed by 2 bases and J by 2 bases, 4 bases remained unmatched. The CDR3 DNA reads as TGTGCCAGCAGCTTAACTAGCGGGAGGCCGCCCTACGAGCAGTACTTC. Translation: CASSLTSGRPPYEQYF.

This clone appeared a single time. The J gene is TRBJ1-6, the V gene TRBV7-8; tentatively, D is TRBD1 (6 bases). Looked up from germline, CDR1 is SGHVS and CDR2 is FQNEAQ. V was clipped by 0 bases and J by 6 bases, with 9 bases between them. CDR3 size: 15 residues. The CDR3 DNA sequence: TGTGCCAGCAGCTTAGCCCGGACAGCTAATTCACCCCTCCACTTT. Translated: CASSLARTANSPLHF.

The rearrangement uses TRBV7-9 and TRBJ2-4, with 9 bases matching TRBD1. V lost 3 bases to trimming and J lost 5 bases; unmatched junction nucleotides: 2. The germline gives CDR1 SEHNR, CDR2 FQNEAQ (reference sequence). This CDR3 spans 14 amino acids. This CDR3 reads CASSLDRGQNIQYF. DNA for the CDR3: TGTGCCAGCAGCTTGGACAGGGGCCAAAACATTCAGTACTTC.

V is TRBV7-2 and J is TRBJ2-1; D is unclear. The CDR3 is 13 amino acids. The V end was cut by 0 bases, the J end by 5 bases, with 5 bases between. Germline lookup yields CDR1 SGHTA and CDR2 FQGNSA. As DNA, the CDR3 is TGTGCCAGCAGCTTAGCGAGCGACAATGAGCAGTTCTTC. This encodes CASSLASDNEQFF. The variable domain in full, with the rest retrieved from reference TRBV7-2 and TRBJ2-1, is GAGVSQSPSNKVTEKGKDVELRCDPISGHTALYWYRQSLGQGLEFLIYFQGNSAPDKSGLPSDRFSAERTGGSVSTLTIQRTQQEDSAVYLCASSLASDNEQFFGPGTRLTVL.